The 10 T cell receptor beta chains below come from one sample, sequenced in a study of blood T cell repertoires in COVID-19. Here immunoSEQ multiplex PCR was the method, and the copy in TCRdb shows in-frame clones only, minus some. Of 97,000 or so clones listed, less than 85% are singletons. The sample taken for sequencing was peripheral blood. These receptors originate from a woman over 75 with active or convalescent COVID-19.

The chain couples TRBV3-1 (or the pseudogene TRBV3-2) to TRBJ1-2; weak D call: TRBD1 (5 bases). Per the germline V gene, CDR1 is LGHDT and CDR2 is YNNKEL (reference sequence). Trimming took off 4 bases at V and 7 bases at J, with 16 bases between the two ends. The length of the CDR3 is 14 residues. CDR3 region: CASSPLGGGFGYTF. CDR3 coding DNA: TGTGCCAGCAGCCCATTGGGGGGGGGTTTTGGCTACACCTTC.

The chain joins TRBV24-1 to TRBJ2-3, with D possibly being TRBD2 (6 bases). Trimming removed 4 bases from V and 6 bases from J, with 16 bases in between. CDR1 is KGHDR and CDR2 is SFDVKD in the germline V gene. The CDR3 consists of 15 residues. This chain's CDR3 is CATSDPRESFDTQYF. The CDR3 nucleotides read TGTGCCACCAGTGACCCCCGGGAGAGTTTTGATACGCAGTATTTT.

The genes are TRBV6-5 and TRBJ2-7, with D perhaps TRBD1 (6 bases). V was cut by 8 bases and J by 2 bases, with 13 bases left in between. Germline V gives CDR1 MNHEY, CDR2 SVGAGI. The CDR3 sequence is 13 residues long. This chain's CDR3 is CASARTATYEQYF. DNA for the CDR3: TGTGCCAGCGCAAGGACAGCCACCTACGAGCAGTACTTC.

V gene TRBV5-5 combines with J gene TRBJ1-5, with TRBD1 identical over 12 bases. The V segment lost 1 base and the J segment 2 bases; nucleotides outside the gene matches: 4. CDR1 SGHKS and CDR2 YYEKEE come from the germline V gene (reference sequence). This CDR3 contains 17 residues. CDR3 in DNA: TGTGCCAGCAGCTTGTGGGGGACAGGGGGCGGCAATCAGCCCCAGCATTTT. As protein: CASSLWGTGGGNQPQHF.

The chain combines TRBV2 with TRBJ1-1; D is perhaps TRBD1 (6 bases). CDR1 and CDR2 (germline): SNHLY, FYNNEI. The CDR3 totals 11 residues. Trimming removed 7 bases from V and 8 bases from J, with 11 bases in between. CDR3 sequence reads: CASTRGEEAFF. The CDR3 nucleotides read TGTGCCAGCACCAGGGGCGAAGAAGCTTTCTTT.

The chain couples TRBV7-9 to TRBJ1-1; TRBD1 is a possible D gene (5 bases). CDR1 SEHNR and CDR2 FQNEAQ come from the germline V gene (reference sequence). Trimming stripped 1 base from V and 6 bases from J, with 12 bases between. CDR3 length equals 14 residues. CDR3 in amino acids: CASSLVGGFSEAFF. The CDR3 nucleotides are TGTGCCAGCAGCTTAGTGGGGGGATTCTCTGAAGCTTTCTTT.

V and J are TRBV10-3 and TRBJ1-1; 7 bases are a match to TRBD1. The CDR3 has 14 amino acids. The ends lost 5 bases at V and 0 bases at J; junction bases unmatched: 3. Germline assignment: CDR1 ENHRY and CDR2 SYGVKD. The CDR3 nucleotides are TGTGCCATCAGTACGGGACAGATGAACACTGAAGCTTTCTTT. Encoded protein: CAISTGQMNTEAFF.

J is TRBJ2-5 and V is TRBV6-5; D is possibly TRBD1 (5 bases). The germline gives CDR1 MNHEY, CDR2 SVGAGI. The CDR3 has 14 residues. Trimming took 3 bases from V and 2 from J, leaving 10 bases between them. Here the CDR3 reads CASSYNRQQETQYF. CDR3 nucleotide sequence: TGTGCCAGCAGTTATAATCGACAGCAAGAGACCCAGTACTTC.

The gene calls are TRBV4-3 and TRBJ2-2; 7 bases map to TRBD1. Germline CDR1 LGHNA, CDR2 YSLEER. This CDR3 is built from 15 residues. The V gene end was trimmed by 0 bases and the J gene end by 5 bases; junction bases not matched to a gene: 3. CDR3 coding DNA: TGCGCCAGCAGCCAAGAAGGGGGCGCGACCGGGGAGCTGTTTTTT. Protein: CASSQEGGATGELFF.

This clone was detected a few times. DNA of the CDR3: TGTGCCAGCAGAACATCCGGGGAGCTGTTTTTT. Amino acids: CASRTSGELFF. The genes are TRBV12-3 or TRBV12-4 and TRBJ2-2; D not resolved. Deletions cut 6 bases from V and 6 bases from J, with 5 bases between. The CDR3 extends over 11 amino acids.